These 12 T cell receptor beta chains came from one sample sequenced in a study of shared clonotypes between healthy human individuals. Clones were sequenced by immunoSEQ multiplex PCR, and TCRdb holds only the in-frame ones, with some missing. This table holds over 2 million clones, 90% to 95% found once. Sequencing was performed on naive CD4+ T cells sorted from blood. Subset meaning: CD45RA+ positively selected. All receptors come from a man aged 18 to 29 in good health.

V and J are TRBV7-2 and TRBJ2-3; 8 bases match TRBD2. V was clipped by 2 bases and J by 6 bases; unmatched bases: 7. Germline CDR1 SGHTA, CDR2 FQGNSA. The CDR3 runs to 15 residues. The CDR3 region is CASSLQAGAGDTQYF. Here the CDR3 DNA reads TGTGCCAGCAGCTTACAAGCGGGAGCCGGGGATACGCAGTATTTT.

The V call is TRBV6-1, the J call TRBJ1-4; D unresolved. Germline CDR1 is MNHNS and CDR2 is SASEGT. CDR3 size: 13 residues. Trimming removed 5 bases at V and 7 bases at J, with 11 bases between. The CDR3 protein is CASSLDWGEKLFF. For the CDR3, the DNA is TGTGCCAGCAGTCTTGACTGGGGTGAAAAACTGTTTTTT.

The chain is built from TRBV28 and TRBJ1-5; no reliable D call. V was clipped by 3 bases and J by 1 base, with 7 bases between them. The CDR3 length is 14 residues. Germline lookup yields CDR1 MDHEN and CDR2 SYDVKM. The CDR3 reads CASSFSGSNQPQHF. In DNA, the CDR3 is TGTGCCAGCAGTTTTTCCGGGAGCAATCAGCCCCAGCATTTT.

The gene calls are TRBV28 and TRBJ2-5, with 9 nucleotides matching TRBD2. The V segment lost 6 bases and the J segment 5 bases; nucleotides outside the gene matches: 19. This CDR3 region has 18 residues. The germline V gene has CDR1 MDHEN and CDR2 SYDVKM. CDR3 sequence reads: CASSPLEGFSGGGETQYF. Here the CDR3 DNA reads TGTGCCAGCAGCCCCCTGGAGGGGTTTAGCGGGGGTGGGGAGACCCAGTACTTC.

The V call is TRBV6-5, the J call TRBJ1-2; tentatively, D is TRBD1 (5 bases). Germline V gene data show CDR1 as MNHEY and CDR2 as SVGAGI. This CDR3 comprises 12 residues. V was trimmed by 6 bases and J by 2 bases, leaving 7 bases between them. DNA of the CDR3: TGTGCCAGCAGCAACAGGAACTATGGCTACACCTTC. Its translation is CASSNRNYGYTF.

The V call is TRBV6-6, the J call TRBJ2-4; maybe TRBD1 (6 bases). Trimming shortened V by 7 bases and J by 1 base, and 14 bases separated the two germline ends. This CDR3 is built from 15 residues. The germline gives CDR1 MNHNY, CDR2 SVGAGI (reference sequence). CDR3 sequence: CASNLQGRAKNIQYF. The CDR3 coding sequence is TGTGCCAGCAACTTACAGGGAAGGGCCAAAAACATTCAGTACTTC.

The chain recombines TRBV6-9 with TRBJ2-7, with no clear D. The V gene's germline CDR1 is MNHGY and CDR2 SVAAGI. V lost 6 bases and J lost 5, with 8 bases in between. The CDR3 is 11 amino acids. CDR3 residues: CASSRFDEQYF. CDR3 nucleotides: TGTGCCAGCAGCAGATTCGACGAGCAGTACTTC.

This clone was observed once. For the CDR3, the DNA is TGTGCCAGCAGCTTACCCCAGGGGAGTGGTGGCTACACCTTC. Its translation is CASSLPQGSGGYTF. The chain has TRBV5-6 and TRBJ1-2; D possibly corresponds to TRBD1 (6 bases). Per germline, CDR1 SGHDT and CDR2 YYEEEE. This CDR3 contains 14 residues. Deletions cut 2 bases from V and 7 bases from J, with 15 bases between.

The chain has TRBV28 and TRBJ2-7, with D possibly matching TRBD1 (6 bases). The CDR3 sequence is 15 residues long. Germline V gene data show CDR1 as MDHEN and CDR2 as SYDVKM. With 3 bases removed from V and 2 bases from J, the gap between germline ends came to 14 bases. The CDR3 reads CASSFGGRGAYEQYF. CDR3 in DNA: TGTGCCAGCAGTTTCGGTGGCAGGGGAGCCTACGAGCAGTACTTC.

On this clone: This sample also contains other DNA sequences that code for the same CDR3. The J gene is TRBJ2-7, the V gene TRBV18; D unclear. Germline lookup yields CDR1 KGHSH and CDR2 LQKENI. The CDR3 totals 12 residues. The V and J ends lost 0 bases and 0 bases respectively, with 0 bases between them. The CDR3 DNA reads TGTGCCAGCTCACCACCCTCCTACGAGCAGTACTTC. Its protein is CASSPPSYEQYF.

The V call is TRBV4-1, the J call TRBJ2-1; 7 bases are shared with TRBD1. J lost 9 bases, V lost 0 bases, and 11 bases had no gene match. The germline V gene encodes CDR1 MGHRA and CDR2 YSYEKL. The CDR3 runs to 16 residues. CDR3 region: CASSQDEGGNFGEQFF. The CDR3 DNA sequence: TGCGCCAGCAGCCAAGATGAAGGGGGCAATTTCGGTGAGCAGTTCTTC.

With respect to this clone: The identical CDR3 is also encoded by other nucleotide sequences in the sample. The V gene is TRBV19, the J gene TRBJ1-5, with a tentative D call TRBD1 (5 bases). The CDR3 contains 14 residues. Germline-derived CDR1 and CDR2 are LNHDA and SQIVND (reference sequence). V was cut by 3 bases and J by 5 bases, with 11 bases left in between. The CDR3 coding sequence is TGTGCCAGTAGTATTGTAGGGGACGATCAGCCCCAGCATTTT. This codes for CASSIVGDDQPQHF.